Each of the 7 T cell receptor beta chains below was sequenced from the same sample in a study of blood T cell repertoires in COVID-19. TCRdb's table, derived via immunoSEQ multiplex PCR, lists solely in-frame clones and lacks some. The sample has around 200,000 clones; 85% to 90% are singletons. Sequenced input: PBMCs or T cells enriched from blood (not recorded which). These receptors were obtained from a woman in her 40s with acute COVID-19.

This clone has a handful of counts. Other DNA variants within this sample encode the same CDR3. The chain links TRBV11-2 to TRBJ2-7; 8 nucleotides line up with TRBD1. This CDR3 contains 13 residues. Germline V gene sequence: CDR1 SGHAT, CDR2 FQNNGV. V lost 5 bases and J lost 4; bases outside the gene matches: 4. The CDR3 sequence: CASSPDRAYEQYF. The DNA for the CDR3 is TGTGCCAGCAGCCCGGACAGGGCGTACGAGCAGTACTTC.

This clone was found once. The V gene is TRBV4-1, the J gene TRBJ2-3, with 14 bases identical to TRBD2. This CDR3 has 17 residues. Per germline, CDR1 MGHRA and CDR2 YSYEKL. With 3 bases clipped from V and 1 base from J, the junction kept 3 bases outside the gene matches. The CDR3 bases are TGCGCCAGCAGCCAGGGGACTAGCGGGGGAGGCACAGATACGCAGTATTTT. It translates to CASSQGTSGGGTDTQYF.

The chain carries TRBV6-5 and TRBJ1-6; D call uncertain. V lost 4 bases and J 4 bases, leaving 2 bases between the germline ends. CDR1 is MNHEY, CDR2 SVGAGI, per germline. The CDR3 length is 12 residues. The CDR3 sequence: CASSLYNSPLHF. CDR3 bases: TGTGCCAGCAGTTTATATAATTCACCCCTCCACTTT.

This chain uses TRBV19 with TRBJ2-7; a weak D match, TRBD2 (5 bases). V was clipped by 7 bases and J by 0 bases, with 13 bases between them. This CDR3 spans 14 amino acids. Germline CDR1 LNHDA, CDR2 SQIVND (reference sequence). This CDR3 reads CASKPAVSSYEQYF. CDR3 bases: TGTGCCAGTAAACCAGCGGTATCCTCCTACGAGCAGTACTTC.

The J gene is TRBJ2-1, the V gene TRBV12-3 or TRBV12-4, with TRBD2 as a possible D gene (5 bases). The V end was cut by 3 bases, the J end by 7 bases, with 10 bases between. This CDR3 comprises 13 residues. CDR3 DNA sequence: TGTGCCAGCAGTTTCTTGGGAGCGAATGAGCAGTTCTTC. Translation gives CASSFLGANEQFF.

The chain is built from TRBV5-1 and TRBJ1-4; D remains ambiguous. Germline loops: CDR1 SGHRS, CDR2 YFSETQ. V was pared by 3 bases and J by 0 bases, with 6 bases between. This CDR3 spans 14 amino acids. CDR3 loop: CASSSLATNEKLFF. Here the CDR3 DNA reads TGCGCCAGCAGCTCCCTTGCAACTAATGAAAAACTGTTTTTT.

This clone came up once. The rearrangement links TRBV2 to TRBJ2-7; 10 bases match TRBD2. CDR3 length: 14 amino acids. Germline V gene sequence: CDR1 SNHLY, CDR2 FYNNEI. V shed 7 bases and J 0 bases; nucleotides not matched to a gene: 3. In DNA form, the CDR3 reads TGTGCCAGCAAACTAGCGGGGAACTCCTACGAGCAGTACTTC. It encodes CASKLAGNSYEQYF.